This passage covers 6 T cell receptor beta chains from one sample sequenced in a study of shared clonotypes between healthy human individuals. The assay was immunoSEQ multiplex PCR, and TCRdb's table has in-frame clones only and misses some. The sample shows about 1,800,000 clones, about 95% of them seen only once. Naive CD8 cells, CD45RO-negative and positively selected for CCR7, excluded terminally differentiated effector memory CD45RA+ cells. Source material: naive CD8+ T cells sorted from blood. The receptors here all came from a man aged 18-30 years in good health.

V gene TRBV11-2 combines with J gene TRBJ2-7; unclear D gene. The CDR3 is 13 residues long. The germline gives CDR1 SGHAT, CDR2 FQNNGV. V lost 5 bases and J lost 2, with 10 bases in between. CDR3 in amino acids: CASSTGSPYEQYF. CDR3 coding DNA: TGTGCCAGCAGCACCGGCTCCCCCTACGAGCAGTACTTC.

V is TRBV7-9 and J is TRBJ1-1; the D gene is possibly TRBD1 (5 bases). CDR1 is SEHNR, CDR2 FQNEAQ, per germline (reference sequence). V shed 8 bases and J shed 0 bases, with 10 bases lying between them. The CDR3 is made up of 13 amino acids. DNA of the CDR3: TGTGCCAGCGGGGACGGTATGAACACTGAAGCTTTCTTT. Translated, it gives CASGDGMNTEAFF.

The J gene is TRBJ2-7, the V gene TRBV9, with TRBD1 identical over 12 bases. Germline assignment: CDR1 SGDLS and CDR2 YYNGEE. The CDR3 extends over 16 amino acids. The trim removed 2 bases at V and 3 bases at J, leaving 6 bases unmatched. The CDR3 is CASSVGTGGGYYEQYF. For the CDR3, the DNA is TGTGCCAGCAGCGTGGGGACAGGGGGCGGGTACTACGAGCAGTACTTC.

The V and J genes are TRBV7-8 and TRBJ2-7; D uncertain. From germline, CDR1 is SGHVS and CDR2 FQNEAQ. V was shortened by 4 bases and J by 0 bases, with 4 bases between the two germline ends. The CDR3 is 12 residues long. This CDR3 reads CASSWISYEQYF. The CDR3 DNA sequence: TGTGCCAGCAGCTGGATCTCCTACGAGCAGTACTTC.

The rearrangement links TRBV27 to TRBJ2-7; 9 bases match TRBD1. This CDR3 spans 15 amino acids. V shed 5 bases, J shed 3 bases, and the junction held 8 bases outside the gene matches. Germline loops: CDR1 MNHEY, CDR2 SMNVEV (reference sequence). The CDR3 sequence is CASSPTGQGIYEQYF. The CDR3 nucleotides read TGTGCCAGCAGTCCAACGGGACAGGGTATCTACGAGCAGTACTTC.

Notes on this clone: The sample contains more than one DNA sequence encoding this CDR3. This chain links TRBV6-5 with TRBJ2-7; D possibly corresponds to TRBD2 (5 bases). V was clipped by 0 bases and J by 0 bases, with 6 bases between them. The CDR3 length is 14 residues. Germline loops: CDR1 MNHEY, CDR2 SVGAGI. CDR3 sequence (DNA): TGTGCCAGCAGTTACTCAGAGGGCTCCTACGAGCAGTACTTC. Translated, it gives CASSYSEGSYEQYF.